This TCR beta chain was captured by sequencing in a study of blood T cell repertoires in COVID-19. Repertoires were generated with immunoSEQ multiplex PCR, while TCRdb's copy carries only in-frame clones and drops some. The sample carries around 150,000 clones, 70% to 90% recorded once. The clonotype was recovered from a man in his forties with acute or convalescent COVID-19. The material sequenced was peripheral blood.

CDR3 region: CASSQRGQVHGYTF. The CDR3 coding sequence is TGTGCCAGCAGCCAGAGAGGACAGGTGCATGGCTACACCTTC. This chain joins TRBV14 and TRBJ1-2, with 7 positions matching TRBD1. V was pared by 3 bases and J by 6 bases, with 7 bases of the junction left unmatched. The germline V gene encodes CDR1 SGHDN and CDR2 FVKESK. The CDR3 runs 14 residues.